A single sample is the source of the 8 T cell receptor beta chains below, sequenced in a study of T cells in Graves' hyperthyroidism and ophthalmopathy. Amplification yielded TCR beta CDR3 regions, with RNA transcripts as the source. RT-PCR in the first round (using the HTBI primer set) targeted the TCR CDR3. Via MiXCR, TCRdb re-called the multiplex PCR reads, giving one row per CDR3 protein. Counted here are fewer than 600,000 distinct CDR3 sequences, about 15% occurring once; the ten biggest clones make up around 14%. The specimen sequenced was blood. These receptors were taken from a middle-aged woman with Graves' hyperthyroidism.

This clonotype was counted ten times or more. This chain uses TRBV5-1 with TRBJ2-3; D not resolved. Germline lookup yields CDR1 SGHRS and CDR2 YFSETQ. The CDR3 sequence is 15 residues long. V dropped 7 bases and J dropped 3 bases, with 18 bases sitting between them. The CDR3 sequence is CASFKAPQATDTQYF. The DNA of the CDR3 is TGCGCCAGCTTTAAGGCCCCCCAGGCAACAGATACGCAGTATTTT.

At least ten counts were recorded for this clonotype. The gene calls are TRBV2 and TRBJ2-3; 9 bases map to TRBD2. This CDR3 spans 15 amino acids. Per the germline V gene, CDR1 is SNHLY and CDR2 is FYNNEI. V lost 4 bases, J lost 2 bases, and 4 bases stayed unmatched. CDR3 region: CASSGLAGTTDTQYF. The CDR3 region has the DNA TGTGCCAGCAGTGGGCTAGCGGGGACCACAGATACGCAGTATTTT.

This clonotype was observed at least ten times. This rearrangement joins TRBV13 to TRBJ2-7; D unclear. Germline CDR1 PRHDT, CDR2 FYEKMQ (reference sequence). This CDR3 spans 12 amino acids. V shed 0 bases and J shed 9 bases, with 9 bases lying between them. CDR3 nucleotide sequence: TGTGCCAGCAGCTTAGGGCGGTCGGGGCAGTACTTC. This encodes CASSLGRSGQYF.

Remarks on this clonotype: This sequence may be a read error, since a much larger clone differs from it by one base. It is likely a read error, because the conserved phenylalanine at the end of the CDR3 is missing. This chain links TRBV10-1 with TRBJ2-7; D remains ambiguous. V was shortened by 3 bases and J by 2 bases, with 11 bases between the two germline ends. CDR1 and CDR2 from the germline V gene are WNHNN and SYGVQD (reference sequence). The CDR3 contains 14 residues. The CDR3 spells CASSDGGLAYEQYI. In DNA form, the CDR3 reads TGCGCCAGCAGTGATGGCGGTCTAGCCTACGAGCAGTACATC.

This clonotype was observed a single time. A much more abundant neighbour one base away suggests this may be a read error. The CDR3 ends on some other residue instead of the conserved phenylalanine or tryptophan, so this is likely a read error. The V and J genes are TRBV7-8 and TRBJ2-7, with D perhaps being TRBD1 or TRBD2 (5 bases each). The CDR3 is made up of 15 amino acids. CDR1 is SGHVS, CDR2 FQNEAQ, per germline. V lost 5 bases and J 0 bases, leaving 14 bases between the germline ends. The CDR3 region is CASSGKGPSSYEQYL. The CDR3 coding sequence is TGTGCCAGCAGCGGCAAGGGACCTAGCTCCTACGAGCAGTACTTA.

This rearrangement joins TRBV11-3 to TRBJ2-4; no definite D call. V dropped 2 bases and J dropped 3 bases, with 5 bases sitting between them. This CDR3 comprises 13 residues. Germline CDR1 SGHNT, CDR2 YENEEA. CDR3 sequence reads: CASSLIGKNIQYF. The CDR3 nucleotides are TGTGCCAGCAGCTTAATTGGCAAAAACATTCAGTACTTC. The full variable domain, with the rest looked up from reference TRBV11-3 and TRBJ2-4, is EAGVVQSPRYKIIEKKQPVAFWCNPISGHNTLYWYLQNLGQGPELLIRYENEEAVDDSQLPKDRFSAERLKGVDSTLKIQPAELGDSAVYLCASSLIGKNIQYFGAGTRLSVL.

This clonotype was counted ten times or more. The chain uses TRBV10-3 and TRBJ2-5; 8 bases map to TRBD2. Germline V CDR1 and CDR2: ENHRY, SYGVKD. The CDR3 is made up of 14 amino acids. The junction had 6 bases not matched to a gene; V was cut back by 8 bases and J by 1 base. For the CDR3, the DNA is TGTGCCATCGGGCGGGGGGTATCCCAAGAGACCCAGTACTTC. Its translation: CAIGRGVSQETQYF.

This clonotype has a count of ten or more. The chain links TRBV6-1 to TRBJ2-2; D possibly matches TRBD1 or TRBD2 (5 bases each). Trimming removed 5 bases from V and 2 bases from J, with 12 bases in between. The CDR3 covers 15 residues. CDR1 and CDR2 (germline): MNHNS, SASEGT. As DNA, the CDR3 is TGTGCCAGCAGTTCTGTGAGGGGAAACACCGGGGAGCTGTTTTTT. Encoded protein: CASSSVRGNTGELFF.